This T cell receptor beta chain derives from a study of T cell repertoires in cytomegalovirus infection. Overall study: Epitope selection comprised recently identified HLA-C-restricted CMV epitopes and well-studied HLA-B-restricted CMV epitopes. Both CMV infection and a matching HLA type were indicated by public TCR beta signatures. Study results and caveats: Ex vivo, HLA-C-restricted CMV-specific TCR beta clonotypes prevailed over the rest of the response.

TCRdb re-analysed the reads in MiXCR, keeping a single row per CDR3 protein. The profile shows 450,000 to 600,000 distinct CDR3 sequences, about 39% of them singletons. The CDR3 is 16 amino acids. The V and J ends lost 5 bases and 0 bases, in that order; junction bases with no gene match: 7. Germline loops: CDR1 MNHGY, CDR2 SAAAGT. Worth noting for this clonotype: The antigen remains unidentified.

The TCR sequence derives from a human donor in good health (CMV status not recorded). Some clones in this sample may be carry-over from other donors' samples. The material sequenced was cultured PBMCs, taken from culture after CMV antigen stimulation. V gene TRBV6-8 combines with J gene TRBJ2-1; 7 bases are shared with TRBD2. DNA of the CDR3: TGTGCCAGCAGTAGAGCGGGGAGAAGCTCCTACAATGAGCAGTTCTTC. Translating it yields CASSRAGRSSYNEQFF.